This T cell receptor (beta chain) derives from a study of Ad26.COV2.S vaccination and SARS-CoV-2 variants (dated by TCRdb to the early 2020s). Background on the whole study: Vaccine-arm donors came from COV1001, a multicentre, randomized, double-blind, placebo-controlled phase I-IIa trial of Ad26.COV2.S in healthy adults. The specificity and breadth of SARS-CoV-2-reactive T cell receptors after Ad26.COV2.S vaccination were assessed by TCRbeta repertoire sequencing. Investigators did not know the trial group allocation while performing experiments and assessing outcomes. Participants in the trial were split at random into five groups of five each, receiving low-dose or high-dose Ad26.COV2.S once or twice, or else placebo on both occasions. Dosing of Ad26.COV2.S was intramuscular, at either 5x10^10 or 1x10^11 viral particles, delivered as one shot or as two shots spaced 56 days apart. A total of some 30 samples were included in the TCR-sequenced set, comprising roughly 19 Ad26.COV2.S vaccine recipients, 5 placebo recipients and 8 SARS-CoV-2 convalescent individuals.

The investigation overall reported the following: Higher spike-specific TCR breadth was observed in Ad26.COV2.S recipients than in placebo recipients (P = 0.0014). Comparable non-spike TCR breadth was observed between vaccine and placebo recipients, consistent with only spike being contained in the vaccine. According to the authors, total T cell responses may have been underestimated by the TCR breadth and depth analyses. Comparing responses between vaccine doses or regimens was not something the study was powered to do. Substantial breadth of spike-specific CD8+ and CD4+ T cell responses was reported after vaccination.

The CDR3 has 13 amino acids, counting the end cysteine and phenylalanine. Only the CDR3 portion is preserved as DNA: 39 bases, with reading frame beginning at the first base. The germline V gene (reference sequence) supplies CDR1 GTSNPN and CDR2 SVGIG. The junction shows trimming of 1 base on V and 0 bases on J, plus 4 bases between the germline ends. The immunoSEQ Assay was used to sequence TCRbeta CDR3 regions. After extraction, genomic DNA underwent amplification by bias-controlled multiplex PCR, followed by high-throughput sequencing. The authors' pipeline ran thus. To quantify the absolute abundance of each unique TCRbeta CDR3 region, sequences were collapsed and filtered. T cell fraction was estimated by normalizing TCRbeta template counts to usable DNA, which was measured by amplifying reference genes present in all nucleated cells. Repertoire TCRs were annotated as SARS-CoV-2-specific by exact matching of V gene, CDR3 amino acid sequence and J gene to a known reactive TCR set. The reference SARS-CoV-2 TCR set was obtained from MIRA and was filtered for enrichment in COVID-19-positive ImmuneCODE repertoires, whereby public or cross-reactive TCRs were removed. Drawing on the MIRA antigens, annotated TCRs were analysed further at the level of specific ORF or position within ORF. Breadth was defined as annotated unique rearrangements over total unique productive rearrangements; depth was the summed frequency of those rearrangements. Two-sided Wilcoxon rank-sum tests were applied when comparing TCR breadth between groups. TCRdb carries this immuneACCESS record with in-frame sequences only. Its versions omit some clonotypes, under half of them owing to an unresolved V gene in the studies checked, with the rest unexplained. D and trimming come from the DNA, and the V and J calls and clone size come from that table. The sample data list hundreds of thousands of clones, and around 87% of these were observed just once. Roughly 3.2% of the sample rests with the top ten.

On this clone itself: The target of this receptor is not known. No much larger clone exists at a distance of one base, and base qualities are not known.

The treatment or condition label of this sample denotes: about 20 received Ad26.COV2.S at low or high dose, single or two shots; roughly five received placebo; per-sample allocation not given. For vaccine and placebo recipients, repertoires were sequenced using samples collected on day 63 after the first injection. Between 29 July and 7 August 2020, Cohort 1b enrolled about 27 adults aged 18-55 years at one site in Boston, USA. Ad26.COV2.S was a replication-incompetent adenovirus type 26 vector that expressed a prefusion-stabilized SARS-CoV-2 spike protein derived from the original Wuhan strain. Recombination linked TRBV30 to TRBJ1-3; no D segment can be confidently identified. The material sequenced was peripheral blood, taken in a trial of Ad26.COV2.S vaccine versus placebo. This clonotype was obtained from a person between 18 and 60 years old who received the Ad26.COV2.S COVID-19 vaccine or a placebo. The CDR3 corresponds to CAWSGTSGNTIYF. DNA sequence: TGTGCCTGGAGTGGGACCTCTGGAAACACCATATATTTT.